These 17 T cell receptor beta chains came from one sample sequenced in a study of T cells in Graves' hyperthyroidism and ophthalmopathy. RNA transcripts gave rise to amplified TCR beta CDR3 regions. Carried out on the TCR CDR3, a first-round RT-PCR used the HTBI primer set. Using its own MiXCR run on the multiplex PCR reads, TCRdb lists one record per CDR3 protein. This table has about 540,000 distinct CDR3 sequences, 46% appearing once. Sequenced: peripheral blood or thyroid tissue (not recorded which). The receptors derive from a woman younger than 35 with Graves' hyperthyroidism.

The chain has TRBV6-5 and TRBJ1-2; 9 bases agree with TRBD1. In germline, CDR1 is MNHEY, CDR2 SVGAGI. The CDR3 has 13 amino acids. V trimming: 2 bases; J trimming: 8 bases; junction bases outside the gene matches: 3. The CDR3 loop is CASSYGDRGGYTF. CDR3 coding DNA: TGTGCCAGCAGTTACGGAGACAGGGGGGGCTACACCTTC.

This chain connects TRBV7-8 to TRBJ2-7; TRBD2 aligns across 14 bases. This CDR3 is 17 amino acids long. The germline CDR1 and CDR2 sequences are SGHVS and FQNEAQ. V trimming: 5 bases; J trimming: 5 bases; junction bases outside the gene matches: 11. The CDR3 loop is CASSAAGTSGSFNEQYF. The CDR3 coding sequence is TGTGCCAGCAGCGCCGCCGGGACTAGCGGGAGTTTCAACGAGCAGTACTTC.

There are many counts of this clonotype. This chain uses TRBV9 with TRBJ2-5, with 13 nucleotides matching TRBD2. The CDR3 length is 16 residues. V shed 3 bases, J shed 3 bases, and the junction held 5 bases outside the gene matches. CDR1 and CDR2 (germline): SGDLS, YYNGEE. Written as DNA, the CDR3 is TGTGCCAGCAGCGCGGGACTAGCGGGATGGAAAGAGACCCAGTACTTC. Translated: CASSAGLAGWKETQYF. Drawing the rest from reference TRBV9 and TRBJ2-5, the complete variable domain is DSGVTQTPKHLITATGQRVTLRCSPRSGDLSVYWYQQSLDQGLQFLIQYYNGEERAKGNILERFSAQQFPDLHSELNLSSLELGDSALYFCASSAGLAGWKETQYFGPGTRLLVL.

V is TRBV2 and J is TRBJ1-1; D not certain. Trimming shortened V by 3 bases and J by 4 bases, and 12 bases separated the two germline ends. This CDR3 contains 14 residues. Germline values: CDR1 SNHLY, CDR2 FYNNEI. The DNA for the CDR3 is TGTGCCAGCAGTGATGCTGGACGTTTCACTGAAGCTTTCTTT. This codes for CASSDAGRFTEAFF.

The chain couples TRBV29-1 to TRBJ1-5; 8 nucleotides match TRBD1. This CDR3 contains 12 residues. The germline CDR1 and CDR2 sequences are SQVTM and ANQGSEA. The V segment lost 3 bases and the J segment 11 bases; nucleotides outside the gene matches: 6. CDR3: CSVDAQGGAQHF. CDR3 DNA sequence: TGCAGCGTTGATGCACAGGGGGGGGCCCAGCATTTT.

The CDR3 is CASRGGVETQYF. As DNA, the CDR3 is TGTGCCAGCAGGGGAGGGGTGGAGACCCAGTACTTC. The chain is built from TRBV12-3 or TRBV12-4 and TRBJ2-5; TRBD2 matches at 7 bases. The V and J ends lost 6 bases and 5 bases, in that order; junction bases with no gene match: 3. CDR3 length: 12 residues.

This clonotype appeared many times. The chain recombines TRBV19 with TRBJ1-4; 8 positions match TRBD1. This CDR3 is 16 amino acids long. V lost 4 bases, J lost 6 bases, and 10 bases stayed unmatched. The germline V gene encodes CDR1 LNHDA and CDR2 SQIVND (reference sequence). The CDR3 here is CASSNPAGTGYEKLFF. CDR3 DNA: TGTGCCAGTAGTAACCCAGCCGGGACAGGATATGAAAAACTGTTTTTT.

Turning to this clonotype: The junction shows a germline mismatch at one end, possibly a read error. The chain carries TRBV20-1 and TRBJ2-6; D is possibly TRBD1 (6 bases). The CDR3 sequence is 12 residues long. The germline gives CDR1 DFQATT, CDR2 SNEGSKA (reference sequence). This chain's CDR3 is CSARVGGNVLTF. The CDR3 nucleotides read TGCAGTGCTAGAGTAGGGGGCAACGTCCTGACTTTC.

CDR3 protein: CSALRTGRIEAFF. In DNA form, the CDR3 reads TGCAGCGCCCTACGGACAGGGAGGATTGAAGCTTTCTTT. This chain uses TRBV29-1 with TRBJ1-1; 8 bases fit TRBD1. The J segment lost 7 bases and the V segment lost 7 bases, leaving 11 bases of the junction unmatched. CDR1 and CDR2 from the germline V gene are SQVTM and ANQGSEA. The CDR3 is 13 amino acids.

This clonotype was seen repeatedly, ten times or more. The J gene is TRBJ1-5, the V gene TRBV7-9, with D hard to call. Between the trimmed V and J ends, which lost 2 bases and 5 bases, there was a span of 7 bases. The germline V gene has CDR1 SEHNR and CDR2 FQNEAQ (reference sequence). The CDR3 length is 13 residues. The chain's CDR3 is CASSLRGDQPQHF. CDR3 bases: TGTGCCAGCAGCTTAAGAGGAGATCAGCCCCAGCATTTT.

The CDR3 loop reads CASRIPGHRKETQYF. The DNA of the CDR3 is TGTGCCAGCAGGATACCGGGACACCGAAAAGAGACCCAGTACTTC. The gene calls are TRBV25-1 and TRBJ2-5; D may be TRBD1 (6 bases). The CDR3 contains 15 residues. Germline loops: CDR1 MGHDK, CDR2 SYGVNS. The V gene lost 6 bases and the J gene lost 3 bases, with 17 bases spanning the gap.

The table lists this clonotype with a count of one. V gene TRBV6-4 combines with J gene TRBJ1-2; D might be TRBD1 (6 bases). The germline V and J ends were trimmed by 6 bases and 5 bases, with 13 bases remaining between them. Germline-derived CDR1 and CDR2 are MRHNA and SNTAGT. CDR3 size: 13 residues. The CDR3 bases are TGTGCCAGCAGCCCATCGGACAGTTATGGCTACACCTTC. This translates into CASSPSDSYGYTF.

Comments on this clonotype: This may arise from a read error, as a much more abundant clone is one base away. The chain carries TRBV19 and TRBJ1-5; D not certain. The ends were cut back, 1 base at V and 0 bases at J, with 13 bases in the middle. The germline CDR1 and CDR2 sequences are LNHDA and SQIVND (reference sequence). This CDR3 spans 17 amino acids. CDR3 sequence reads: CASSIAVRVYSNQPQHF. The DNA for the CDR3 is TGTGCCAGTAGTATAGCCGTCCGGGTATATAGCAATCAGCCCCAGCATTTT.

This clonotype was observed a few times. The V call is TRBV6-5, the J call TRBJ2-7, with 11 bases identical to TRBD2. V trimming: 2 bases; J trimming: 2 bases; junction bases outside the gene matches: 8. The CDR3 covers 17 residues. In germline, CDR1 is MNHEY, CDR2 SVGAGI. The CDR3 sequence: CASSYRTGTSGPYEQYF. In DNA, the CDR3 is TGTGCCAGCAGTTACAGGACCGGGACTAGCGGTCCCTACGAGCAGTACTTC.

This clonotype was recorded many times. The rearrangement joins TRBV4-1 to TRBJ2-6; TRBD1 aligns across 10 bases. The CDR3 is 17 residues long. Germline V CDR1 and CDR2: MGHRA, YSYEKL. V dropped 3 bases and J dropped 1; count of bases not matched to a gene: 3. The CDR3 protein is CASSQGQGKSGANVLTF. In DNA form, the CDR3 reads TGCGCCAGCAGCCAGGGACAGGGGAAGTCTGGGGCCAACGTCCTGACTTTC.

This clonotype was observed a few times. This chain joins TRBV7-2 and TRBJ2-7; the D gene is possibly TRBD1 (6 bases). The CDR3 spans 14 residues. CDR1 SGHTA and CDR2 FQGNSA come from the germline V gene. The ends were cut back, 4 bases at V and 3 bases at J, with 13 bases in the middle. The CDR3: CASSSETGYYEQYF. The CDR3 region has the DNA TGTGCCAGCAGCTCAGAGACAGGTTACTACGAGCAGTACTTC.

The chain links TRBV13 to TRBJ2-6; maybe TRBD2 (5 bases). This CDR3 is built from 15 residues. CDR1 is PRHDT, CDR2 FYEKMQ, per germline (reference sequence). V was cut by 5 bases and J by 4 bases, with 12 bases left in between. CDR3 in amino acids: CASSQRVYGANVLTF. CDR3 nucleotide sequence: TGTGCCAGCAGCCAGAGGGTCTACGGGGCCAACGTCCTGACTTTC.